This TCR beta chain is from a study of blood T cell repertoires in COVID-19 (dated by TCRdb to the early 2020s). For the study in its entirety: The collaborator samples originated in the United States, Italy and Spain and spanned the acute and convalescent phases of COVID-19. The material from the prospective study consisted of cDNA or gDNA derived from T cells, B-cell-depleted T cells, or PBMCs. Deeply sampled blood TCRbeta repertoires from subjects exposed to, actively infected with, or recovered from COVID-19 were included in the dataset. The repertoires were released in a freely available public database meant as a resource for research on the immune response to SARS-CoV-2. Samples were obtained from the ongoing ImmuneRACE study (first 160 participants) and from approximately 1,200 subjects provided by 6 global collaborators. Sample metadata almost always included a de-identified subject ID, COVID-19 status, age in years and sex. Where HLA class I and class II types were available, the types were taken from metadata supplied by the sample provider, not from assay-based typing. What the study reported, not specific to this receptor: The quantity of clinical and demographic metadata differed by source and by participant and was supplied without curation.

Concerning this clone: No antigen is known for it. It has no much larger one-base neighbor in the sample; base qualities were not kept.

The collaborating institutions used their own protocols to collect whole blood in K2EDTA tubes. For TCRbeta analysis, collaborators shipped samples in one of three forms: frozen whole blood, isolated PBMCs, or DNA extracted from either of those sample types. TCRbeta CDR3 regions were amplified from genomic DNA by means of the immunoSEQ Assay, a bias-controlled multiplex PCR. As for how the authors treated the data: The number of nucleated cells in each sample was estimated by amplification of reference gene primers within the assay. To quantify the absolute abundance of each unique TCRbeta CDR3 rearrangement, sequence reads were collapsed and filtered. Productive Simpson clonality was computed per sample as the square root of Simpson's diversity index over productive rearrangements. TCRdb obtained this table from immuneACCESS and retained in-frame rearrangements with V and J assigned. These tables miss some clones; where compared with another copy, unresolved V genes account for less than half of the shortfall, and the remainder is unexplained. V and J calls and clone size come straight from that table; D and trimming were deduced from the DNA. The sample profile shows about 140,000 clones; 80% to 90% of them were found once. Of the sample, roughly 10% falls within the top ten clones.

Reading the germline V gene (reference sequence) gives CDR1 MNHEY and CDR2 SMNVEV. The cysteine opens and the phenylalanine closes a CDR3 of 14 amino acids. Solely the CDR3 DNA is kept, with 42 bases framed from the first base. V loses 5 bases, J loses 10 bases, and the germline ends lie 18 bases apart. Sequencing was done on a sample of peripheral blood. This receptor was identified in a man in his fifties or sixties with active or convalescent COVID-19. The sequence is built from TRBV27 and TRBJ2-1; no confident D gene assignment can be made. This receptor carries the CDR3 CASSLQTTPREQFF. In nucleotide form, the sequence is TGTGCCAGCAGTCTCCAGACGACCCCTAGGGAGCAGTTCTTC.